The subject of this entry is one T cell receptor beta chain. The data stem from a study of CD8 T cells in Susac syndrome. Sequencing of TCR beta covered CD8+ and CD4+ T cells obtained from blood. An amount of RNA that ranged from about 0.45 to 1 ug was reverse transcribed with random hexamers. The immunoSEQ assay covered 54 Vbeta and 13 Jbeta segments for CDR3. TCRdb re-called the immunoSEQ multiplex PCR reads through MiXCR, storing one row per CDR3 protein. The repertoire holds around 130,000 distinct CDR3 sequences, with 90% to 95% as singletons. Germline V lookup: CDR1 SGHAT, CDR2 FQNNGV. V was pared by 1 base and J by 10 bases, with 4 bases between. This CDR3 is 11 amino acids long.

The origin of this receptor is a human donor in good health. Sequencing was carried out using CD4+ T cells from PBMCs. J is TRBJ1-4 and V is TRBV11-2; the D is unclear. The CDR3, as DNA: TGTGCCAGCAGCTTAGGGGCAAAACTGTTTTTT. Amino acids: CASSLGAKLFF. The full variable domain, in which reference TRBV11-2 and TRBJ1-4 provide the parts outside the CDR3, is EAGVAQSPRYKIIEKRQSVAFWCNPISGHATLYWYQQILGQGPKLLIQFQNNGVVDDSQLPKDRFSAERLKGVDSTLKIQPAKLEDSAVYLCASSLGAKLFFGSGTQLSVL.